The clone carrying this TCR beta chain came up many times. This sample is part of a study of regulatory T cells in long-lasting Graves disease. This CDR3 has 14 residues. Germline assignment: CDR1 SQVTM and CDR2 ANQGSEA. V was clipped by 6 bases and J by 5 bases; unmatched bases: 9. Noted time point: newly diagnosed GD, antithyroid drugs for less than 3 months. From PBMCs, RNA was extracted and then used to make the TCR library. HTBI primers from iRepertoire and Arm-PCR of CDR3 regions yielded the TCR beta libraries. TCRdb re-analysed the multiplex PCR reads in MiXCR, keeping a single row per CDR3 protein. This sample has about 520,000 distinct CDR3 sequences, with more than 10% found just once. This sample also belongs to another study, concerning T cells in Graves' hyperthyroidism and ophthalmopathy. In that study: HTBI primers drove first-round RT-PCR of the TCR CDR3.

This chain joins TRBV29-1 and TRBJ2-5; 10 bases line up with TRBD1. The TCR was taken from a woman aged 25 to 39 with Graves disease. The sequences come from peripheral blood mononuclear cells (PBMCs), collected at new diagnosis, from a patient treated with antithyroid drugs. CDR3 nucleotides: TGCAGCGTCGTGACAGGGGGCGGGTCGGAGACCCAGTACTTC. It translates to CSVVTGGGSETQYF.